Each of the 2 T cell receptor beta chains below was sequenced from the same sample in a study of blood T cell repertoires in COVID-19. Generated by immunoSEQ multiplex PCR, the TCRdb table keeps only in-frame clones and is missing some. Found here are 110,000 to 150,000 clones, 88% of them singletons; the top ten hold about 1.5%. Source material: peripheral blood. These receptors were collected from a woman aged 45-65 years with acute or convalescent COVID-19.

V and J are TRBV5-1 and TRBJ2-1; 11 nucleotides match TRBD2. The CDR3 consists of 15 residues. Germline lookup yields CDR1 SGHRS and CDR2 YFSETQ. Trimming at V came to 5 bases and at J to 2 bases, leaving 3 bases not matched to a gene. CDR3 nucleotides: TGCGCCAGCAGGCTAGCGGGAGGTACCTACAATGAGCAGTTCTTC. It encodes CASRLAGGTYNEQFF.

This clone was seen just once. This chain connects TRBV28 to TRBJ1-5, with 7 bases aligning to TRBD1. CDR1 and CDR2 from the germline V gene are MDHEN and SYDVKM. V lost 5 bases and J lost 2; bases outside the gene matches: 12. The CDR3 is made up of 17 amino acids. The CDR3, as DNA: TGTGCCAGCAGTCTTGACAGGGCCGCCCTTGGCAATCAGCCCCAGCATTTT. Encoded protein: CASSLDRAALGNQPQHF. The variable domain in full, completed from reference TRBV28 and TRBJ1-5, reads DVKVTQSSRYLVKRTGEKVFLECVQDMDHENMFWYRQDPGLGLRLIYFSYDVKMKEKGDIPEGYSVSREKKERFSLILESASTNQTSMYLCASSLDRAALGNQPQHFGDGTRLSIL.